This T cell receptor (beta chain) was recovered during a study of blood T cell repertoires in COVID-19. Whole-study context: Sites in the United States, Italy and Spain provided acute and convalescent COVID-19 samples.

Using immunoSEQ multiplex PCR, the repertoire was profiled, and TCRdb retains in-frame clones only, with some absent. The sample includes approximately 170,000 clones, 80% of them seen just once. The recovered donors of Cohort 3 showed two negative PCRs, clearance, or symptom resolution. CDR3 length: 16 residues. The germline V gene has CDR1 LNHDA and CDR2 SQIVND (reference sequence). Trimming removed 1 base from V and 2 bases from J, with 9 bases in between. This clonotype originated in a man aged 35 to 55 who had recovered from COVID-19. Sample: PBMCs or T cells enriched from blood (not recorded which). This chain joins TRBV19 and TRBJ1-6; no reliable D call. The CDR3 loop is CASSIGSGTYNSPLHF. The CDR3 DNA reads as TGTGCCAGTAGTATAGGTTCCGGGACCTATAATTCACCCCTCCACTTT. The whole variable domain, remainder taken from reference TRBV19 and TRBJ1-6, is DGGITQSPKYLFRKEGQNVTLSCEQNLNHDAMYWYRQDPGQGLRLIYYSQIVNDFQKGDIAEGYSVSREKKESFPLTVTSAQKNPTAFYLCASSIGSGTYNSPLHFGNGTRLTVT.